The 22 T cell receptor beta chains given below trace back to one sample, sequenced in a study of Ad26.COV2.S vaccination and SARS-CoV-2 variants. As for treatment: some 19 received Ad26.COV2.S at low or high dose, single or two shots; roughly five received placebo; per-sample allocation not given. It was on day 63 after the first vaccine or placebo injection that samples were taken. Assay: immunoSEQ multiplex PCR; the TCRdb copy retains only in-frame clones and omits some. The repertoire holds hundreds of thousands of clones, with 89% as singletons. The specimen was peripheral blood, collected in a trial of Ad26.COV2.S vaccine versus placebo. Source of these receptors: a person aged 18 to 59 who received the Ad26.COV2.S COVID-19 vaccine or a placebo.

This clone has only a few counts. The chain links TRBV4-1 to TRBJ2-2; D not resolved. The V end was cut by 1 base, the J end by 3 bases, with 9 bases between. The length of the CDR3 is 15 residues. Per the germline V gene, CDR1 is MGHRA and CDR2 is YSYEKL. Written as DNA, the CDR3 is TGCGCCAGCAGCCAAGCCCCCTGGGACACCGGGGAGCTGTTTTTT. Translation gives CASSQAPWDTGELFF.

The CDR3 DNA sequence: TGTGCCAGCAGCCAAGACTTCGGGACAATCTATGGCTACACCTTC. Translation: CASSQDFGTIYGYTF. The chain carries TRBV3-1 (or the pseudogene TRBV3-2) and TRBJ1-2, with D perhaps matching TRBD1 (6 bases). V shed 0 bases and J shed 4 bases, with 12 bases lying between them. This CDR3 has 15 residues. The germline CDR1 and CDR2 sequences are LGHDT and YNNKEL (reference sequence).

J is TRBJ2-1 and V is TRBV6-4; TRBD2 aligns across 7 bases. V shed 3 bases and J 0 bases; nucleotides not matched to a gene: 5. Germline-derived CDR1 and CDR2 are MRHNA and SNTAGT. This CDR3 is 16 amino acids long. The CDR3 here is CASSEVGGGSYNEQFF. As DNA, the CDR3 is TGTGCCAGCAGTGAGGTCGGCGGGGGCTCCTACAATGAGCAGTTCTTC.

V usage is TRBV3-1 (or the pseudogene TRBV3-2) and J usage is TRBJ1-4, with D uncertain. Germline V gene data show CDR1 as LGHDT and CDR2 as YNNKEL (reference sequence). The V end was cut by 0 bases, the J end by 5 bases, with 13 bases between. CDR3 length: 16 residues. The CDR3, as DNA: TGTGCCAGCAGCCAAGAGGGGAACGTGGAAAATGAAAAACTGTTTTTT. This encodes CASSQEGNVENEKLFF.

The genes are TRBV5-4 and TRBJ2-1, with 10 positions matching TRBD2. Unmatched junction bases numbered 13, after V lost 4 bases and J lost 0 bases. Germline V CDR1 and CDR2: SGHNT, YYREEE (reference sequence). The CDR3 totals 19 residues. As DNA, the CDR3 is TGTGCCAGCAGCCACGGTCGGGCTAGCGGGAGTAGCTCCTACAATGAGCAGTTCTTC. Protein: CASSHGRASGSSSYNEQFF.

The rearrangement uses TRBV18 and TRBJ2-5; D may be TRBD1 or TRBD2 (5 bases each). V was shortened by 1 base and J by 2 bases, with 11 bases between the two germline ends. The CDR3 extends over 15 amino acids. The germline gives CDR1 KGHSH, CDR2 LQKENI. The CDR3 region has the DNA TGTGCCAGCTCACCACGGGACGGACGACAAGAGACCCAGTACTTC. Its protein product is CASSPRDGRQETQYF.

This clone was detected once. The chain couples TRBV12-5 to TRBJ2-2; D unresolved. V dropped 0 bases and J dropped 2 bases, with 10 bases sitting between them. This CDR3 region has 16 residues. The germline CDR1 and CDR2 sequences are LGHNT and FRNRAP. As DNA, the CDR3 is TGTGCTAGTGGTTTGGTACTTTGGCCAAACACCGGGGAGCTGTTTTTT. Translated: CASGLVLWPNTGELFF.

The chain employs TRBV6-2 or TRBV6-3 and TRBJ2-2; 8 nucleotides line up with TRBD1. V lost 4 bases, J lost 5 bases, and 6 bases stayed unmatched. CDR1 MNHEY and CDR2 SVGEGT come from the germline V gene. CDR3 length: 15 residues. Here the CDR3 DNA reads TGTGCCAGCAGTTTTATGACAGGGGTAACCGGGGAGCTGTTTTTT. It is translated as CASSFMTGVTGELFF.

This clone was seen only once. The chain joins TRBV29-1 to TRBJ2-1, with TRBD2 matching 13 bases. Germline V CDR1 and CDR2: SQVTM, ANQGSEA. The length of the CDR3 is 14 residues. Trimming cost V 6 bases and J 8 bases; bases outside gene matches: 7. CDR3 DNA sequence: TGCAGCGTGACGGGACTAGCGGGAAGGGATGAGCAGTTCTTC. The encoded protein is CSVTGLAGRDEQFF.

The V call is TRBV7-6, the J call TRBJ1-1; no clear D. Germline values: CDR1 SGHVS, CDR2 FNYEAQ. V shed 5 bases and J shed 0 bases, with 19 bases lying between them. The CDR3 contains 17 residues. CDR3 sequence (DNA): TGTGCCAGCAGCCCCGTTGGAGGTACACCTATGAACACTGAAGCTTTCTTT. It codes for CASSPVGGTPMNTEAFF.

This chain joins TRBV7-3 and TRBJ1-4; D uncertain. Germline-derived CDR1 and CDR2 are SGHTA and FQGTGA. Trimming took 1 base from V and 6 from J, leaving 6 bases between them. This CDR3 has 13 amino acids. CDR3 nucleotide sequence: TGTGCCAGCAGCTTAAATGGATATGAAAAACTGTTTTTT. The encoded protein is CASSLNGYEKLFF.

Note on this clone: Distinct nucleotide sequences in the sample also encode this CDR3. The rearrangement links TRBV5-1 to TRBJ2-1; no clear D. In germline, CDR1 is SGHRS, CDR2 YFSETQ. The CDR3 sequence is 13 residues long. V was cut by 2 bases and J by 0 bases, with 3 bases left in between. The CDR3: CASSLGSYNEQFF. DNA for the CDR3: TGCGCCAGCAGCTTAGGCTCCTACAATGAGCAGTTCTTC.

The V call is TRBV10-3, the J call TRBJ2-7; D may match TRBD1 or TRBD2 (5 bases each). The CDR3 spans 15 residues. Germline-derived CDR1 and CDR2 are ENHRY and SYGVKD. V shed 6 bases and J shed 6 bases, with 21 bases lying between them. This CDR3 is CAISPWDASYSEQYF. The CDR3 coding sequence is TGTGCCATCAGCCCCTGGGACGCCTCCTACTCCGAGCAGTACTTC.

The chain joins TRBV7-9 to TRBJ2-7, with 8 positions matching TRBD1. Per germline, CDR1 SEHNR and CDR2 FQNEAQ (reference sequence). CDR3 size: 14 residues. The V and J ends lost 5 bases and 2 bases, in that order; junction bases with no gene match: 5. In DNA form, the CDR3 reads TGTGCCAGCAGCATGGGACAGGCTACCTACGAGCAGTACTTC. Protein product: CASSMGQATYEQYF. Full variable domain (rest looked up from reference TRBV7-9 and TRBJ2-7): DTGVSQNPRHKITKRGQNVTFRCDPISEHNRLYWYRQTLGQGPEFLTYFQNEAQLEKSRLLSDRFSAERPKGSFSTLEIQRTEQGDSAMYLCASSMGQATYEQYFGPGTRLTVT.

This chain joins TRBV7-8 and TRBJ2-1; 8 positions agree with TRBD1. The J segment lost 16 bases and the V segment lost 5 bases, leaving 10 bases of the junction unmatched. The CDR3 length is 12 residues. Germline assignment: CDR1 SGHVS and CDR2 FQNEAQ. CDR3 nucleotides: TGTGCCAGCAGCCCCGGTGGGGACAGGCAATTCTTC. Its translation is CASSPGGDRQFF.

The chain combines TRBV3-1 (or the pseudogene TRBV3-2) with TRBJ2-7; 9 nucleotides agree with TRBD2. CDR1 is LGHDT and CDR2 is YNNKEL in the germline V gene (reference sequence). This CDR3 has 15 amino acids. V shed 3 bases, J shed 5 bases, and the junction held 8 bases outside the gene matches. The CDR3 DNA sequence: TGTGCCAGCAGCCAGACAGGAGCTAGCGGGGACGAGCAGTACTTC. The encoded protein is CASSQTGASGDEQYF.

Of note for this clone: The sample contains more than one DNA sequence encoding this CDR3. The chain employs TRBV30 and TRBJ1-5; D remains unclear. The CDR3 contains 13 residues. Germline CDR1 is GTSNPN and CDR2 is SVGIG (reference sequence). V lost 0 bases, J lost 5 bases, and 8 bases lay in between. The CDR3 protein is CAWSVRRDQPQHF. The DNA of the CDR3 is TGTGCCTGGAGTGTGAGACGGGATCAGCCCCAGCATTTT.

CDR3 sequence (DNA): TGTGCCAGCAGTTACAGAGCAGGGGTCCTCCACTTT. It encodes CASSYRAGVLHF. The rearrangement joins TRBV6-5 to TRBJ1-6, with a tentative D call TRBD1 (6 bases). The CDR3 length is 12 residues. V lost 2 bases to trimming and J lost 15 bases, with 11 bases between them. Germline V gene lookup returns CDR1 MNHEY and CDR2 SVGAGI.

V usage is TRBV7-2 and J usage is TRBJ2-7, with a tentative D call TRBD1 (6 bases). The CDR3 length is 13 residues. The germline gives CDR1 SGHTA, CDR2 FQGNSA. Trimming stripped 4 bases from V and 1 base from J, with 8 bases between. DNA of the CDR3: TGTGCCAGCAGCTCGGACAGTTCCTACGAGCAGTACTTC. Encoded protein: CASSSDSSYEQYF.

CDR3 protein: CASRQGGPEAFF. The CDR3 nucleotides are TGTGCCAGCAGGCAAGGGGGGCCTGAAGCTTTCTTT. The chain uses TRBV12-3 or TRBV12-4 and TRBJ1-1; D possibly corresponds to TRBD1 (6 bases). The CDR3 is 12 amino acids. V was clipped by 6 bases and J by 6 bases, with 11 bases between them.

The chain couples TRBV30 to TRBJ2-5; D gene unclear. The CDR3 loop spans 15 amino acids. CDR1 GTSNPN and CDR2 SVGIG come from the germline V gene (reference sequence). Trimming shortened V by 4 bases and J by 1 base, and 16 bases separated the two germline ends. CDR3 protein: CAWNPHGRIQETQYF. Here the CDR3 DNA reads TGTGCCTGGAACCCCCACGGCCGGATCCAAGAGACCCAGTACTTC.

The chain is built from TRBV19 and TRBJ2-1; D call uncertain. This CDR3 is built from 15 residues. With 3 bases removed from V and 1 base from J, the gap between germline ends came to 10 bases. Per germline, CDR1 LNHDA and CDR2 SQIVND (reference sequence). The chain's CDR3 is CASSIGPLSYNEQFF. The CDR3 DNA reads as TGTGCCAGTAGTATCGGTCCGTTATCCTACAATGAGCAGTTCTTC.